This TCR beta chain came from a study of regulatory T cells in long-lasting Graves disease. Through Arm-PCR of CDR3 regions and iRepertoire HTBI primers, TCR beta libraries were built. A single record per CDR3 protein comes from TCRdb applying MiXCR to the multiplex PCR reads. This sample has roughly 360,000 distinct CDR3 sequences; 12% occur once, and the top ten carry 15% to 20%. Overall study findings and caveats: Favored gene segments in persistent disease were TRBV28, TRBJ1-2 and TRBJ2-5. Authors noted too few samples as a limitation. A greater number of public clonotypes (2,741) was shared by persistent patients than by new patients (about 960).

At least ten counts were recorded for this clonotype. The antigen remains undetermined. The CDR3 length is 15 residues. Germline loops: CDR1 MDHEN, CDR2 SYDVKM. Trimming pared 5 bases from V and 4 bases from J, leaving 18 bases between. The time point here: newly diagnosed GD, antithyroid drugs for less than 3 months. The TCR library used RNA extracted from PBMCs. This sample was shared with a second study, whose subject was T cells in Graves' hyperthyroidism and ophthalmopathy. Per that study: RT-PCR in the first round (using the HTBI primer set) targeted the TCR CDR3.

This clonotype originated in a young woman with Graves disease. This material consisted of peripheral blood mononuclear cells (PBMCs), taken at new diagnosis, from a patient treated with antithyroid drugs. The J gene is TRBJ2-7, the V gene TRBV28, with D possibly called TRBD1 or TRBD2 (5 bases each). In DNA form, the CDR3 reads TGTGCCAGCAGTCCACTTGGGACCTCCCATTACGAGCAGTACTTC. Translating it yields CASSPLGTSHYEQYF.